The clone carrying this T cell receptor beta chain turned up a few times. No antigen is known for it. There are 16 residues in the CDR3. V shed 0 bases and J 5 bases; nucleotides not matched to a gene: 6. Germline CDR1 and CDR2: MGHRA and YSYEKL. In TCRdb, the 5' RACE reads were re-called with MiXCR into one record per CDR3 protein. This sample has roughly 610,000 distinct CDR3 sequences, with around 15% found just once. The record originates from a study of T-cell memory formation after mild COVID-19. Study results and caveats: CD4+ contracting clones were mainly CM and EM; CD8+ ones, EMRA.

Source material: PBMCs or a T cell subset sorted from them (not recorded which). The receptor's source is an adult woman who had mild COVID-19 (a few samples of this study predate the infection). Cell type and time point are not known. This chain connects TRBV4-1 to TRBJ1-2; 10 bases are shared with TRBD1. CDR3 bases: TGCGCCAGCAGCCAAGACCGGGACAGGGGAGGGTATGGCTACACCTTC. It yields the protein CASSQDRDRGGYGYTF.